The clone carrying this T cell receptor (beta chain) has a handful of counts. This sample stems from a study of blood T cell repertoires in COVID-19. At the level of the study: Acute-phase and convalescent COVID-19 samples originated in the United States, Italy and Spain. Nucleic acid was either cDNA or gDNA, and it came from T cells, B-cell-depleted T cells, or PBMCs.

Germline loops: CDR1 SGHTA, CDR2 FQGTGA. Between the trimmed V and J ends, which lost 5 bases and 6 bases, there was a span of 16 bases. This CDR3 spans 15 amino acids. Study processing details: Amplification from reference gene primers served as the basis for estimated nucleated cell counts. Only in-frame clones appear in the TCRdb table, and some are missing; sequencing was by immunoSEQ multiplex PCR. That table gives V, J and clone size, and the DNA gave D and trimming. The sample carries 220,000 or so clones, approximately 88% recorded once. J is TRBJ2-2 and V is TRBV7-3; possible D gene TRBD1, 6 bases. The receptor was isolated from a man in his sixties who had recovered from COVID-19. Source material: peripheral blood. The CDR3 nucleotides are TGTGCCAGCAGCCCTAACCAGGGGCGGCCCGGGGAGCTGTTTTTT. Protein product: CASSPNQGRPGELFF.